These T cell receptor beta chains were read from a single sample in a study of Tregs in tolerant kidney transplant recipients. Using immunoSEQ multiplex PCR, the repertoire was profiled, and TCRdb retains in-frame clones only, with some absent. In the table there are about 64,000 clones, about 98% of which are singletons. The material was Tregs from blood, obtained before the transplant. The receptors stem from a human donor who received a combined kidney and bone marrow transplant. Both conserved end residues are part of each CDR3. Fields, in order: J gene, clone size, D gene, V gene, CDR3 DNA, CDR3 protein. The D gene is left open where the match is weak. For some rows the clone size is stated as once, few or many, or as a class when expanded; others skip it.

TRBJ1-1,-,TRBD1,TRBV5-1,TGCGCCAGCAGCGACCAGGGGGCGGTTTCTGAAGCTTTCTTT,CASSDQGAVSEAFF
TRBJ1-2,-,TRBD1,TRBV27,TGTGCCAGCAGCCGACAGGGGAAAGGGTATGGCTACACCTTC,CASSRQGKGYGYTF
TRBJ2-5,-,TRBD1,TRBV5-1,TGCGCCAGCAGCTTACTAGGGGGCCGAGAGACCCAGTACTTC,CASSLLGGRETQYF
TRBJ1-2,-,-,TRBV29-1,TGCAGCGTTGAACAATCGAAGGGGAGGGTTGACTATGGCTACACCTTC,CSVEQSKGRVDYGYTF
TRBJ1-1,once,TRBD1,TRBV2,TGTGCCAGCAGGCCTTTTGGGACAGCCAACACTGAAGCTTTCTTT,CASRPFGTANTEAFF
TRBJ2-1,-,-,TRBV29-1,TGCAGCGTTGGTGGGGCCTCCTACAATGAGCAGTTCTTC,CSVGGASYNEQFF
TRBJ1-1,-,-,TRBV29-1,TGCAGCATAGGGACACTGAACACTGAAGCTTTCTTT,CSIGTLNTEAFF
TRBJ2-5,-,-,TRBV10-3,TGTGCCATCAGGGGAGGACGGGCCCAAGAGACCCAGTACTTC,CAIRGGRAQETQYF
TRBJ2-1,-,TRBD2,TRBV6-4,TGTGCCAGCAGTGACCCCCCGAGCGGGGGGTTAGGTGAGCAGTTCTTC,CASSDPPSGGLGEQFF
TRBJ2-5,-,-,TRBV29-1,TGCAGCCTACACAGAAATCAAGAGACCCAGTACTTC,CSLHRNQETQYF
TRBJ2-1,-,TRBD2,TRBV7-2,TGTGCCAGCAGCTTAGGCGGGGGGGCAGTTAATGAGCAGTTCTTC,CASSLGGGAVNEQFF
TRBJ1-1,-,TRBD1,TRBV5-5,TGTGCCAGCAGCCTGACAGGGATTAACACTGAAGCTTTCTTT,CASSLTGINTEAFF
TRBJ2-3,-,-,TRBV5-1,TGCGCCAGCAGCCCCTGGACACCTAGTTCCACAGATACGCAGTATTTT,CASSPWTPSSTDTQYF
TRBJ2-7,-,-,TRBV6-5,TGTGCCAGCAGGCCTCGGGGTGTCCCCTACGAGCAGTACTTC,CASRPRGVPYEQYF
TRBJ1-2,-,-,TRBV19,TGTGCCAGTAGTTCCTACGGGGGGCCCAACTATGGCTACACCTTC,CASSSYGGPNYGYTF
TRBJ1-2,-,-,TRBV9,TGTGCCAGCAGCGTAGGAACAGGGTTCCACTATGGCTACACCTTC,CASSVGTGFHYGYTF
TRBJ1-1,few,-,TRBV7-3,TGTGCCAGCAGCTACCAGGGGAACACTGAAGCTTTCTTT,CASSYQGNTEAFF
TRBJ2-7,-,TRBD1,TRBV30,TGTGCCTGGGGACCAGGGGGCTACGAGCAGTACTTC,CAWGPGGYEQYF
TRBJ2-5,once,TRBD2,TRBV5-1,TGCGCCAGCAGCGCAGGGACTGGCGGGGGGAAGACCCAGTACTTC,CASSAGTGGGKTQYF
TRBJ2-7,-,TRBD2,TRBV7-2,TGTGCCAGCAGCCCAGACCCGGGACTAGCTATCTACGAGCAGTACTTC,CASSPDPGLAIYEQYF
TRBJ1-5,-,-,TRBV10-3,TGTGCCACCCCTCGGAGCGGGCACAAACCCCAGCATTTT,CATPRSGHKPQHF
TRBJ1-1,-,TRBD1,TRBV5-1,TGCGCCAGCAGCTCCTATACCGGGACAGGGGACACTGAAGCTTTCTTT,CASSSYTGTGDTEAFF
TRBJ2-5,once,TRBD1,TRBV4-3,TGCGCCAGCAGCCAAGGAAGGGCAAGGACAGGGCTAGAGACCCAGTACTTC,CASSQGRARTGLETQYF
TRBJ2-7,-,TRBD1,TRBV2,TGTGCCAGCACAAAAGGGACAGGCTCCTACGAGCAGTACTTC,CASTKGTGSYEQYF
TRBJ2-7,-,TRBD2,TRBV7-9,TGTGCCAGCAGCTTAGTCGGGAGGCCAACCTACGAGCAGTACTTC,CASSLVGRPTYEQYF
TRBJ2-5,-,TRBD1,TRBV7-7,TGTGCCAGCAGCTTAGGTCTAACAGGGGTTGAGACCCAGTACTTC,CASSLGLTGVETQYF
TRBJ1-3,-,TRBD1,TRBV10-3,TGTGCCATCGGGGGACAGGGGAGAGACACCATATATTTT,CAIGGQGRDTIYF
TRBJ2-7,-,-,TRBV7-2,TGTGCCAGCAGCTTTCTCCACGGTACCTACGAGCAGTACTTC,CASSFLHGTYEQYF
TRBJ1-1,-,TRBD1,TRBV9,TGTGCCAGCAGCGTGGGACAGGTGAACACTGAAGCTTTCTTT,CASSVGQVNTEAFF
TRBJ1-1,-,TRBD1,TRBV19,TGTGCCAGTAGGGACAGGGGAGACACTGAAGCTTTCTTT,CASRDRGDTEAFF
TRBJ2-1,-,TRBD2,TRBV7-2,TGTGCCAGCAGCTTAAGCGGGAGTGGCTTCTTC,CASSLSGSGFF
TRBJ1-2,-,-,TRBV28,TGTGCCAGCAGTTTCCGGACAGATCTATATGGCTACACCTTC,CASSFRTDLYGYTF
TRBJ1-3,-,-,TRBV11-2,TGTGCCAGGACGGCAGGGACAATGAGGGGAAACACCATATATTTT,CARTAGTMRGNTIYF
TRBJ2-1,-,TRBD1,TRBV11-2,TGTGCCAGCAGCCCCAGGGGGAGTGGGGGCAATGAGCAGTTCTTC,CASSPRGSGGNEQFF
TRBJ1-2,-,-,TRBV10-3,TGTGCCATCAGTGGCCCAGGCGGGTACTATGGCTACACCTTC,CAISGPGGYYGYTF
TRBJ2-1,-,-,TRBV30,TGTGCCTGGAGCCCCAGGGGAAATGAGCAGTTCTTC,CAWSPRGNEQFF
TRBJ2-3,-,-,TRBV10-3,TGTGCCATCCTTTTCAGGAGGATACTCCGCACAGATACGCAGTATTTT,CAILFRRILRTDTQYF